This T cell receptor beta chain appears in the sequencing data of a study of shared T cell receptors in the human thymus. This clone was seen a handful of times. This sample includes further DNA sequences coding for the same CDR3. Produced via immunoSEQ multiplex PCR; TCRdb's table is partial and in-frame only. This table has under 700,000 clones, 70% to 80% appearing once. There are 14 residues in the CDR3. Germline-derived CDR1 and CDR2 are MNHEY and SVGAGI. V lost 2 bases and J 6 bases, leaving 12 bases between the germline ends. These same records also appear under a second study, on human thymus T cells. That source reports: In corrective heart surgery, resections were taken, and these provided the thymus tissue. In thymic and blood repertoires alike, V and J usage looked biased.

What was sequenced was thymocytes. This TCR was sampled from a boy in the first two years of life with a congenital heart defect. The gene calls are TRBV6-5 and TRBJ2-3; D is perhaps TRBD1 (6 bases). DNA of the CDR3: TGTGCCAGCAGTTACAGGGGGACGGGGGATACGCAGTATTTT. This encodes CASSYRGTGDTQYF.